The TCR beta chain under discussion was sequenced for a study of blood T cell repertoires in COVID-19. Study summary: Specimens from acute and convalescent COVID-19 originated in the United States, Italy and Spain.

TCRdb's copy holds only in-frame clones and misses some; the assay was immunoSEQ multiplex PCR. The sample records a few hundred thousand clones, roughly 85% being singletons. The sample comprised peripheral blood. The source is a man in his forties with acute or convalescent COVID-19.

CDR3 loop: CASSEGTGSSYEQYF. CDR3 sequence (DNA): TGTGCCAGCAGTGAAGGGACAGGGTCATCCTACGAGCAGTACTTC. This rearrangement joins TRBV2 to TRBJ2-7, with 8 bases lining up with TRBD1. CDR1 is SNHLY and CDR2 is FYNNEI in the germline V gene. This CDR3 is 15 amino acids long. V gave up 1 base and J gave up 1 base; unmatched junction bases: 3. Together with reference TRBV2 and TRBJ2-7, the CDR3 gives the full variable domain: EPEVTQTPSHQVTQMGQEVILRCVPISNHLYFYWYRQILGQKVEFLVSFYNNEISEKSEIFDDQFSVERPDGSNFTLKIRSTKLEDSAMYFCASSEGTGSSYEQYFGPGTRLTVT.